Each of the 27 T cell receptor beta chains below was sequenced from the same sample in a study of blood T cell repertoires in COVID-19. This table comes from immunoSEQ multiplex PCR, and its TCRdb copy is limited to in-frame clones, with some not included. This table has around 140,000 clones, about four fifths appearing once. The sample taken for sequencing was peripheral blood. The receptor set was obtained from a man aged 25-40 years with COVID-19, enrolled during active disease.

The chain carries TRBV27 and TRBJ2-6; TRBD1 agrees at 11 bases. Germline assignment: CDR1 MNHEY and CDR2 SMNVEV (reference sequence). The CDR3 has 16 amino acids. V lost 5 bases to trimming and J lost 3 bases; unmatched junction nucleotides: 3. CDR3: CASSADRGLGANVLTF. CDR3 nucleotide sequence: TGTGCCAGCAGTGCGGACAGGGGGCTTGGGGCCAACGTCCTGACTTTC.

The V call is TRBV19, the J call TRBJ2-7; a possible D gene is TRBD1 (5 bases). With 7 bases removed from V and 2 bases from J, the gap between germline ends came to 15 bases. The V gene's germline CDR1 is LNHDA and CDR2 SQIVND (reference sequence). The CDR3 runs 14 residues. CDR3 loop: CASTATATTYEQYF. CDR3 bases: TGTGCCAGTACCGCGACAGCTACGACCTACGAGCAGTACTTC.

The rearrangement uses TRBV18 and TRBJ1-1; the match to TRBD1 covers 7 bases. In germline, CDR1 is KGHSH, CDR2 LQKENI. The CDR3 spans 15 residues. Trimming at V came to 0 bases and at J to 4 bases, leaving 5 bases not matched to a gene. The CDR3 sequence: CASSPPMGQRTEAFF. As DNA, the CDR3 is TGTGCCAGCTCACCACCGATGGGACAGCGCACTGAAGCTTTCTTT.

This chain connects TRBV28 to TRBJ2-1; D gene unclear. This CDR3 has 11 amino acids. V lost 10 bases to trimming and J lost 9 bases, with 13 bases between them. Germline loops: CDR1 MDHEN, CDR2 SYDVKM. DNA for the CDR3: TGTGCCACCAACAATCTAGGTGAGCAGTTCTTC. This encodes CATNNLGEQFF.

This chain links TRBV14 with TRBJ2-1, with 7 bases matching TRBD2. The ends lost 1 base at V and 0 bases at J; junction bases unmatched: 12. The CDR3 spans 19 residues. Looked up from germline, CDR1 is SGHDN and CDR2 is FVKESK. In DNA form, the CDR3 reads TGTGCCAGCAGCCAAGTCCCTAGCGGCCTAACCCGCTCCTACAATGAGCAGTTCTTC. As protein: CASSQVPSGLTRSYNEQFF.

This chain uses TRBV3-1 (or the pseudogene TRBV3-2) with TRBJ1-2, with D maybe TRBD1 (5 bases). The CDR3 is 14 amino acids. Trimming took off 4 bases at V and 4 bases at J, with 13 bases between the two ends. The germline V gene encodes CDR1 LGHDT and CDR2 YNNKEL (reference sequence). CDR3 amino acids: CASSLGVASYGYTF. As DNA, the CDR3 is TGTGCCAGCAGCCTAGGGGTGGCGTCCTATGGCTACACCTTC.

This chain links TRBV14 with TRBJ1-2; tentative D call: TRBD1 (5 bases). Germline CDR1 and CDR2: SGHDN and FVKESK. The V gene lost 4 bases and the J gene lost 5 bases, with 11 bases spanning the gap. There are 13 residues in the CDR3. The CDR3 sequence is CASSLGRAYGYTF. DNA of the CDR3: TGTGCCAGCAGCCTAGGCAGGGCATATGGCTACACCTTC.

This clone was picked up a small number of times. The gene calls are TRBV7-9 and TRBJ2-7; TRBD1 matches 9 bases. The trim removed 4 bases at V and 2 bases at J, leaving 9 bases unmatched. This CDR3 comprises 16 residues. Germline CDR1 and CDR2: SEHNR and FQNEAQ (reference sequence). CDR3 sequence: CASSSIRDRDAYEQYF. The CDR3 region has the DNA TGTGCCAGCAGCTCCATTCGGGACAGGGACGCCTACGAGCAGTACTTC.

The chain couples TRBV6-2 or TRBV6-3 to TRBJ1-2; D possibly corresponds to TRBD1 (5 bases). CDR1 and CDR2 from the germline V gene are MNHEY and SVGEGT. Between the trimmed V and J ends, which lost 5 bases and 4 bases, there was a span of 17 bases. This CDR3 has 15 amino acids. CDR3: CASSRGRVGSYGYTF. CDR3 bases: TGTGCCAGCAGTCGGGGGAGGGTCGGAAGCTATGGCTACACCTTC.

DNA of the CDR3: TGTGCCAGCACCAGCGCCGGGACAGGGAGGACAGATACGCAGTATTTT. Translating gives CASTSAGTGRTDTQYF. The V call is TRBV28, the J call TRBJ2-3; 9 bases agree with TRBD1. The ends lost 7 bases at V and 3 bases at J; junction bases unmatched: 11. This CDR3 spans 16 amino acids. Germline V lookup: CDR1 MDHEN, CDR2 SYDVKM.

The chain employs TRBV9 and TRBJ1-5, with TRBD1 matching 8 bases. The germline gives CDR1 SGDLS, CDR2 YYNGEE. The J segment lost 3 bases and the V segment lost 0 bases, leaving 2 bases of the junction unmatched. This CDR3 has 15 residues. The CDR3 region is CASSVAGQVNQPQHF. In nucleotides, the CDR3 is TGTGCCAGCAGCGTAGCGGGACAGGTCAATCAGCCCCAGCATTTT.

This chain uses TRBV19 with TRBJ1-6; 7 bases fit TRBD1. The CDR3 extends over 14 amino acids. J lost 10 bases, V lost 3 bases, and 6 bases had no gene match. Germline V gives CDR1 LNHDA, CDR2 SQIVND (reference sequence). This chain's CDR3 is CASSMAGGRSPLHF. The CDR3, as DNA: TGTGCCAGTAGTATGGCAGGGGGTAGATCACCCCTCCACTTT.

A few counts support this clone. The chain combines TRBV11-1 with TRBJ1-1; no firm D call. The CDR3 extends over 13 amino acids. Germline V gene sequence: CDR1 SGHAT, CDR2 FQDESV (reference sequence). The V gene lost 3 bases and the J gene lost 1 base, with 6 bases spanning the gap. The CDR3 DNA follows: TGTGCCAGCAGCTTTCGTAGGAACACTGAAGCTTTCTTT. Amino acids: CASSFRRNTEAFF.

V gene TRBV19 combines with J gene TRBJ1-2; 8 positions match TRBD1. Germline V gene lookup returns CDR1 LNHDA and CDR2 SQIVND (reference sequence). V trimming: 11 bases; J trimming: 2 bases; junction bases outside the gene matches: 7. The CDR3 contains 13 residues. CDR3 sequence: CAAGQGLNYGYTF. The CDR3 coding sequence is TGTGCCGCTGGACAGGGCTTGAACTATGGCTACACCTTC.

J is TRBJ2-1 and V is TRBV28; the D gene is possibly TRBD1 (5 bases). Trimming removed 2 bases from V and 9 bases from J, with 14 bases in between. The CDR3 contains 14 residues. In germline, CDR1 is MDHEN, CDR2 SYDVKM. Here the CDR3 DNA reads TGTGCCAGCAGTTTAAGTGCAGGGTCAGGTGAGCAGTTCTTC. It yields the protein CASSLSAGSGEQFF. The full variable domain, with the rest looked up from reference TRBV28 and TRBJ2-1, is DVKVTQSSRYLVKRTGEKVFLECVQDMDHENMFWYRQDPGLGLRLIYFSYDVKMKEKGDIPEGYSVSREKKERFSLILESASTNQTSMYLCASSLSAGSGEQFFGPGTRLTVL.

The chain couples TRBV19 to TRBJ2-7; 10 bases are a match to TRBD1. Per germline, CDR1 LNHDA and CDR2 SQIVND (reference sequence). The CDR3 is made up of 15 amino acids. Losses at the gene ends were 6 bases for V and 2 bases for J; bases not matched to a gene: 7. The CDR3 loop reads CASSEAGTGAYEQYF. Written as DNA, the CDR3 is TGTGCCAGTAGCGAAGCCGGGACAGGGGCCTACGAGCAGTACTTC.

This clone is a singleton in its sample. The V gene is TRBV13, the J gene TRBJ2-5; D possibly corresponds to TRBD1 (5 bases). This CDR3 spans 14 amino acids. With 1 base removed from V and 0 bases from J, the gap between germline ends came to 6 bases. Germline lookup yields CDR1 PRHDT and CDR2 FYEKMQ (reference sequence). The CDR3 is CASSLETDQETQYF. The CDR3 DNA reads TGTGCCAGCAGCTTAGAGACAGACCAAGAGACCCAGTACTTC.

The gene calls are TRBV5-1 and TRBJ2-7; the D gene is possibly TRBD1 (7 bases). This CDR3 is built from 18 residues. Trimming took 5 bases from V and 4 from J, leaving 28 bases between them. Germline assignment: CDR1 SGHRS and CDR2 YFSETQ. CDR3 sequence (DNA): TGCGCCAGCAGAAAGGACAGGCTTATTTCGGGAGCACCTTACGAGCAGTACTTC. It codes for CASRKDRLISGAPYEQYF.

The chain recombines TRBV30 with TRBJ2-3, with a possible D match to TRBD2 (6 bases). This CDR3 region has 13 residues. The germline V and J ends were trimmed by 4 bases and 5 bases, with 13 bases remaining between them. Germline CDR1 is GTSNPN and CDR2 is SVGIG (reference sequence). CDR3 sequence reads: CAWKAGPRDTQYF. CDR3 nucleotide sequence: TGTGCCTGGAAGGCGGGACCTAGAGATACGCAGTATTTT.

V is TRBV2 and J is TRBJ1-2; weak D call: TRBD1 (5 bases). CDR3 length: 13 residues. The V end lost 2 bases, the J end lost 6 bases, and 10 bases lay between the germline ends. Germline-derived CDR1 and CDR2 are SNHLY and FYNNEI. DNA of the CDR3: TGTGCCAGCAGTGAACTTGGGGCGGATGGCTACACCTTC. This translates into CASSELGADGYTF.

This clone occurred once. This chain links TRBV5-4 with TRBJ2-3, with 11 bases fitting TRBD2. The germline V gene has CDR1 SGHNT and CDR2 YYREEE (reference sequence). The V gene end was trimmed by 4 bases and the J gene end by 0 bases; junction bases not matched to a gene: 4. The CDR3 length is 16 residues. CDR3 sequence reads: CASSGRTSGSTDTQYF. DNA of the CDR3: TGTGCCAGCAGCGGAAGGACTAGCGGGAGCACAGATACGCAGTATTTT.

The chain has TRBV4-1 and TRBJ2-1; the match to TRBD2 covers 9 bases. The germline V gene encodes CDR1 MGHRA and CDR2 YSYEKL. J lost 1 base, V lost 5 bases, and 6 bases had no gene match. There are 16 residues in the CDR3. This CDR3 is CASSTLAGGSYNEQFF. Written as DNA, the CDR3 is TGCGCCAGCAGCACCCTGGCGGGAGGGTCCTACAATGAGCAGTTCTTC.

J is TRBJ1-6 and V is TRBV9; TRBD1 agrees at 8 bases. CDR1 SGDLS and CDR2 YYNGEE come from the germline V gene. With V trimmed by 0 bases and J by 10 bases, 9 bases remained unmatched. The CDR3 covers 16 residues. The CDR3 DNA follows: TGTGCCAGCAGCGTAGACGGTGGGACAGGCGACTCACCCCTCCACTTT. Its protein is CASSVDGGTGDSPLHF.

The genes are TRBV25-1 and TRBJ2-7, with 9 bases fitting TRBD1. Germline lookup yields CDR1 MGHDK and CDR2 SYGVNS. J was trimmed by 4 bases and V by 6 bases; bases with no gene match: 7. The CDR3 spans 14 residues. The CDR3 loop is CASRTGTGIYEQYF. CDR3 nucleotides: TGTGCCAGCAGGACCGGGACAGGGATTTACGAGCAGTACTTC.

V gene TRBV2 combines with J gene TRBJ2-7; the match to TRBD2 covers 15 bases. The V segment lost 6 bases and the J segment 3 bases; nucleotides outside the gene matches: 3. The CDR3 length is 15 residues. Germline V CDR1 and CDR2: SNHLY, FYNNEI. The CDR3 region has the DNA TGTGCCAGCAGCGGACTAGCGGGAGGGGGCTACGAGCAGTACTTC. Protein: CASSGLAGGGYEQYF.

The J gene is TRBJ1-1, the V gene TRBV2; D is unresolved. Deletions cut 5 bases from V and 4 bases from J, with 11 bases between. The length of the CDR3 is 13 residues. CDR1 and CDR2 from the germline V gene are SNHLY and FYNNEI. Here the CDR3 DNA reads TGTGCCAGCAGTCCCGAGGGAGTCACTGAAGCTTTCTTT. Translated: CASSPEGVTEAFF.

The chain has TRBV6-5 and TRBJ1-1; 9 bases align to TRBD1. Losses at the gene ends were 6 bases for V and 4 bases for J; bases not matched to a gene: 9. The germline V gene encodes CDR1 MNHEY and CDR2 SVGAGI. The CDR3 runs 15 residues. The CDR3: CASRSAGTGFTEAFF. CDR3 nucleotide sequence: TGTGCCAGCAGGTCCGCCGGGACAGGGTTCACTGAAGCTTTCTTT.